Included here is one TCR beta chain sequence, with context. The data are from a study of cytomegalovirus exposure and HLA in healthy donors. Per the germline V gene, CDR1 is MNHEY and CDR2 is SVGAGI. This CDR3 is 12 amino acids long. Trimming pared 4 bases from V and 4 bases from J, leaving 7 bases between. PCR primers comprised 60 Vbeta and 13 Jbeta primers. Sequencing used immunoSEQ multiplex PCR; TCRdb keeps in-frame clones, though not all of them. This table lists roughly 200,000 clones. The sample consisted of PBMCs. The genes are TRBV6-5 and TRBJ2-5; D is unclear. This receptor was identified in a girl under 10 years old in good health and CMV-seropositive. CDR3 residues: CASSSPRETQYF. For the CDR3, the DNA is TGTGCCAGCAGTTCCCCTAGAGAGACCCAGTACTTC.